This T cell receptor beta chain was retrieved from a study of OX40 agonist ivuxolimab in advanced cancers. Study-wide context: Patients got intravenous ivuxolimab at 0.01 to 10 mg/kg every 2 weeks. Study findings and constraints: Expansion of clones was among the lowest in partial responders at 0.1-3.0 mg/kg. Both blood CD4+ and CD8+ T cells showed clonal growth by week 6 at 0.1 to 3.0 mg/kg.

On this clone: The target antigen is unknown.

Here immunoSEQ multiplex PCR was the method, and the copy in TCRdb shows in-frame clones only, minus some. The data hold almost 50,000 clones, with approximately 86% observed a single time. CDR3 size: 13 residues. Germline values: CDR1 MNHEY, CDR2 SVGAGI. V was trimmed by 0 bases and J by 4 bases, leaving 7 bases between them. The material was CD4+ or CD8+ T cells sorted from blood, obtained in a trial of the OX40 agonist ivuxolimab. The chain joins TRBV6-5 to TRBJ2-7; D not certain. The sequence derives from an adult with an advanced solid tumor such as melanoma, head and neck, liver or kidney cancer. The CDR3 DNA reads TGTGCCAGCAGTTACTCGGCCGAATACGAGCAGTACTTC. Protein: CASSYSAEYEQYF.